The rows below give T cell receptor beta chains drawn from one sample of a study of blood T cell repertoires in COVID-19. The table came from immunoSEQ multiplex PCR; TCRdb's copy has only in-frame clones and leaves some out. The sample yields approximately 200,000 clones, about four fifths seen once. Sequencing was done on a sample of PBMCs or T cells enriched from blood (not recorded which). These receptors originate from a man aged 35 to 55 who had recovered from COVID-19. Each CDR3 is given with its conserved first and last residue. D genes are given only for firm matches. Clone size is not always given. Where it is, it says once, few, many or a class for expanded clones.

V gene	D gene	J gene	clone size	CDR3 protein	CDR3 DNA
TRBV9	.	TRBJ2-1	.	CASSPRTSYNEQFF	TGTGCCAGCAGCCCCCGGACTTCGTACAATGAGCAGTTCTTC
TRBV5-4	TRBD2	TRBJ2-1	.	CASSLASGGLYNEQFF	TGTGCCAGCAGCTTGGCTAGCGGGGGTCTATACAATGAGCAGTTCTTC
TRBV7-9	.	TRBJ2-2	.	CASSSPVGHTGELFF	TGTGCCAGCAGCTCCCCGGTGGGGCACACCGGGGAGCTGTTTTTT
TRBV12-3/TRBV12-4	.	TRBJ1-3	.	CASSLYSGNTIYF	TGTGCCAGCAGTTTATACTCTGGAAACACCATATATTTT
TRBV7-3	TRBD2	TRBJ2-5	few	CASSVSGGAGSETQYF	TGTGCCAGCAGCGTGAGCGGGGGGGCCGGATCCGAGACCCAGTACTTC
TRBV2	TRBD2	TRBJ2-4	.	CASSAYDGGGARNIQYF	TGTGCCAGCAGTGCTTATGACGGCGGGGGGGCTAGAAACATTCAGTACTTC
TRBV7-9	.	TRBJ1-5	.	CASSLGDSLNQPQHF	TGTGCCAGCAGCTTAGGAGACAGCCTCAATCAGCCCCAGCATTTT
TRBV10-3	.	TRBJ1-2	.	CAISESDTYGYTF	TGTGCCATCAGTGAGTCGGACACCTATGGCTACACCTTC
TRBV6-5	.	TRBJ1-5	once	CASSLRVSRPQHF	TGTGCCAGCAGCCTCCGGGTGTCTAGGCCCCAGCATTTT
TRBV4-2	TRBD2	TRBJ2-2	.	CASSPVAGDTGELFF	TGTGCCAGCAGCCCGGTAGCGGGGGACACCGGGGAGCTGTTTTTT
TRBV28	.	TRBJ1-1	.	CASSSPRSAEAFF	TGTGCCAGCAGTTCCCCTCGCTCGGCTGAAGCTTTCTTT
TRBV7-3	TRBD1	TRBJ2-1	.	CASSWGQGAGNEQFF	TGTGCCAGCAGCTGGGGACAGGGGGCGGGAAATGAGCAGTTCTTC
TRBV19	.	TRBJ1-2	once	CASSIIPGGVYGYTF	TGTGCCAGTAGTATCATTCCGGGAGGGGTCTATGGCTACACCTTC
TRBV28	.	TRBJ1-2	.	CACTGSNYGYTF	TGTGCCTGCACAGGGTCCAACTATGGCTACACCTTC
TRBV5-4	.	TRBJ2-1	few	CASSSPSGAGDTYNEQFF	TGTGCCAGCAGCTCCCCTTCTGGGGCGGGGGACACCTACAATGAGCAGTTCTTC
TRBV6-5	.	TRBJ1-2	.	CASMAGNNYGYTF	TGTGCCAGCATGGCAGGGAATAACTATGGCTACACCTTC
TRBV6-1	TRBD2	TRBJ2-7	.	CASSEKSGGAYEQYF	TGTGCCAGCAGTGAAAAGAGCGGGGGGGCCTACGAGCAGTACTTC
TRBV7-3	.	TRBJ2-2	.	CASSQTRTGELFF	TGTGCCAGCAGCCAGACTCGGACCGGGGAGCTGTTTTTT
TRBV5-1	.	TRBJ2-7	.	CASSLHWSYEQYF	TGCGCCAGCAGCTTGCATTGGAGCTACGAGCAGTACTTC
TRBV5-1	.	TRBJ1-1	.	CASSSTDATEAFF	TGCGCCAGCAGCTCGACAGATGCCACTGAAGCTTTCTTT
TRBV2	TRBD1	TRBJ1-5	.	CASSWGQGGQPQHF	TGTGCCAGCAGTTGGGGACAGGGAGGTCAGCCCCAGCATTTT
TRBV18	.	TRBJ1-2	few	CASSPADTRGYTF	TGTGCCAGCTCACCAGCGGACACGCGTGGCTACACCTTC
TRBV4-2	TRBD1	TRBJ1-3	.	CASSLGQGARLGGNTIYF	TGTGCCAGCAGCCTCGGACAGGGGGCGCGATTAGGAGGAAACACCATATATTTT
TRBV29-1	TRBD1	TRBJ1-5	.	CSAGTGAQPQHF	TGCAGCGCCGGGACAGGGGCCCAGCCCCAGCATTTT
TRBV10-2	.	TRBJ1-5	.	CAASATDSNQPQHF	TGCGCCGCTAGCGCGACAGATAGCAATCAGCCCCAGCATTTT
TRBV5-1	TRBD1	TRBJ2-3	.	CASSPGFGTGDTQYF	TGCGCCAGCAGCCCGGGTTTCGGGACAGGAGATACGCAGTATTTT
TRBV10-3	.	TRBJ1-3	.	CAISEYGTHSGNTIYF	TGTGCCATCAGCGAGTATGGGACTCACTCTGGAAACACCATATATTTT
TRBV4-1	.	TRBJ1-4	.	CASSQEGGNWEKLFF	TGCGCCAGCAGCCAAGAGGGAGGGAATTGGGAGAAACTGTTTTTT
TRBV27	.	TRBJ1-6	.	CASSFRGNSPLHF	TGTGCCAGCAGTTTCAGAGGAAATTCACCCCTCCACTTT
TRBV11-2	.	TRBJ1-6	.	CASSYQGTINSPLHF	TGTGCCAGCAGCTATCAGGGAACCATTAATTCACCCCTCCACTTT
TRBV15	TRBD1	TRBJ1-5	few	CATSRDADRGGQPQHF	TGTGCCACCAGCAGAGATGCGGACAGGGGTGGTCAGCCCCAGCATTTT
TRBV3-1/TRBV3-2	TRBD1	TRBJ1-2	.	CASSYSGQGNSHGYTF	TGTGCCAGCAGCTATTCCGGACAGGGGAATTCGCATGGCTACACCTTC
TRBV4-1	.	TRBJ1-2	.	CASSQGDSANYGYTF	TGCGCCAGCAGCCAAGGTGACAGCGCTAACTATGGCTACACCTTC
TRBV10-3	TRBD2	TRBJ2-1	.	CAISETSGYNEQFF	TGTGCCATCAGTGAGACTAGCGGTTACAATGAGCAGTTCTTC
TRBV28	.	TRBJ1-5	.	CASSRDSSNQPQHF	TGTGCCAGCAGTCGAGACAGTAGCAATCAGCCCCAGCATTTT
TRBV5-1	.	TRBJ2-1	many	CASSSLRDFSYNEQFF	TGCGCCAGCAGCTCGCTCCGGGACTTCTCCTACAATGAGCAGTTCTTC
TRBV15	TRBD2	TRBJ2-7	many	CATSRESGGADEQYF	TGTGCCACCAGCAGAGAAAGCGGGGGGGCCGACGAGCAGTACTTC
TRBV5-6	.	TRBJ2-5	.	CASRQNRAWETQYF	TGTGCCAGCAGACAAAACAGGGCATGGGAGACCCAGTACTTC
TRBV28	.	TRBJ2-3	.	CASSLWAGVPDTQYF	TGTGCCAGCAGTTTATGGGCAGGGGTCCCAGATACGCAGTATTTT
TRBV7-8	.	TRBJ1-1	.	CASSLTEMNTEAFF	TGTGCCAGCAGCTTGACAGAGATGAACACTGAAGCTTTCTTT
TRBV28	TRBD2	TRBJ2-3	.	CASLTSGASGRTQYF	TGTGCCAGCTTAACTAGCGGGGCCTCCGGTCGTACGCAGTATTTT
TRBV9	TRBD2	TRBJ2-1	.	CASSVVASGGSRVQFF	TGTGCCAGCAGCGTAGTAGCTAGCGGGGGGTCCCGGGTACAGTTCTTC
TRBV6-5	.	TRBJ1-1	.	CASSYSSTGNTEAFF	TGTGCCAGCAGTTACTCGTCGACAGGAAACACTGAAGCTTTCTTT
TRBV3-1/TRBV3-2	.	TRBJ1-1	.	CASSQGGGGSTEAFF	TGTGCCAGCAGCCAAGGGGGAGGGGGAAGCACTGAAGCTTTCTTT
TRBV24-1	.	TRBJ2-2	.	CATSGGRQANTGELFF	TGTGCCACCAGTGGAGGGAGACAAGCGAACACCGGGGAGCTGTTTTTT
TRBV4-1	.	TRBJ2-7	few	CASSRETFSYEQYF	TGCGCCAGCAGCCGAGAGACTTTTTCCTACGAGCAGTACTTC